Below are 5 T cell receptor beta chains sequenced from a single sample in a study of beta chain features in type 1 diabetes. General study findings and limits: Moderately but significantly shorter TCRB CDR3s were found in Type 1 diabetes patients in all four CD4+ subsets.

Of the isolated RNA, all was reverse transcribed, and so the sequenced material was expressed TCRB transcripts. Assay: immunoSEQ multiplex PCR; the TCRdb copy retains only in-frame clones and omits some. The table includes 140,000 to 150,000 clones, approximately 13% detected once. The antigens for these receptors are not known. Sequenced: central memory CD4+ T cells from blood. Receptors were obtained from a man aged 18 to 29 with type 1 diabetes.

This clone was counted a few times. V and J are TRBV4-2 and TRBJ2-2, with D perhaps matching TRBD2 (5 bases). V was cut by 4 bases and J by 3 bases, with 15 bases left in between. CDR3 size: 16 residues. The germline gives CDR1 LGHNA, CDR2 YNFKEQ. CDR3 sequence reads: CASSRKSGADTGELFF. CDR3 coding DNA: TGTGCCAGCAGCCGTAAAAGCGGAGCGGACACCGGGGAGCTGTTTTTT.

This clone turned up a few times. The chain carries TRBV28 and TRBJ1-2; D may be TRBD1 (5 bases). CDR3 length equals 12 residues. Germline values: CDR1 MDHEN, CDR2 SYDVKM. The V and J ends lost 3 bases and 4 bases respectively, with 6 bases between them. For the CDR3, the DNA is TGTGCCAGCAGTTTTCAGGGCTATGGCTACACCTTC. It encodes CASSFQGYGYTF.

Only a few counts were recorded for this clone. V is TRBV5-1 and J is TRBJ2-1, with D tentatively TRBD1 (5 bases). Germline V lookup: CDR1 SGHRS, CDR2 YFSETQ. The V end was cut by 1 base, the J end by 2 bases, with 7 bases between. This CDR3 has 14 residues. CDR3 residues: CASSLSRAYNEQFF. CDR3 coding DNA: TGCGCCAGCAGCTTGAGCAGGGCCTACAATGAGCAGTTCTTC. Full variable domain (outside the CDR3, taken from reference TRBV5-1 and TRBJ2-1): KAGVTQTPRYLIKTRGQQVTLSCSPISGHRSVSWYQQTPGQGLQFLFEYFSETQRNKGNFPGRFSGRQFSNSRSEMNVSTLELGDSALYLCASSLSRAYNEQFFGPGTRLTVL.

The chain is built from TRBV28 and TRBJ1-2; TRBD1 aligns across 9 bases. Germline values: CDR1 MDHEN, CDR2 SYDVKM. This CDR3 region has 13 residues. After removal of 5 bases from V and 8 bases from J, the junction contained 6 bases not matched to a gene. DNA for the CDR3: TGTGCCAGCAGTCGTCGACAGGGGGGAGGCTACACCTTC. This codes for CASSRRQGGGYTF.

The sample holds a few counts of this clone. The chain recombines TRBV5-1 with TRBJ2-1, with 7 bases lining up with TRBD2. The CDR3 length is 15 residues. V was pared by 4 bases and J by 9 bases, with 13 bases of the junction left unmatched. Germline assignment: CDR1 SGHRS and CDR2 YFSETQ. This CDR3 reads CASSPRPSGLSEQFF. The CDR3, as DNA: TGCGCCAGCAGCCCCCGTCCTAGCGGACTTTCTGAGCAGTTCTTC.